Listed below are T cell receptor beta chains from one sample, sequenced in a study of OX40 agonist ivuxolimab in advanced cancers. Sequencing was performed with immunoSEQ multiplex PCR; in TCRdb, only in-frame clones are kept and a portion is missing. The top ten clones hold 2.6% of a sample with 80,000 to 100,000 clones, approximately 94% of them seen once. The sample was CD4+ or CD8+ T cells sorted from blood, taken in a trial of the OX40 agonist ivuxolimab. The source is an adult with an advanced solid tumor such as melanoma, head and neck, liver or kidney cancer. Each CDR3 is given with its conserved first and last residue. D genes are given only for firm matches. Some rows have no size entry. The others give once, few or many, or a class for an expanded clone.

once	TRBV9	13	TRBJ2-1	TRBD2	CASSDSSGTEQFF	TGTGCCAGCAGCGATTCTAGCGGGACTGAGCAGTTCTTC
.	TRBV14	16	TRBJ2-5	.	CASSQDWSGDRRTQYF	TGTGCCAGCAGCCAAGATTGGTCAGGGGATAGGAGGACCCAGTACTTC
.	TRBV19	15	TRBJ1-1	TRBD1	CASSMTGAFNTEAFF	TGTGCCAGTAGTATGACAGGGGCCTTTAACACTGAAGCTTTCTTT
.	TRBV4-3	15	TRBJ1-4	.	CASSQAQGPNEKLFF	TGCGCCAGCAGCCAAGCTCAGGGACCTAATGAAAAACTGTTTTTT
.	TRBV27	16	TRBJ1-4	.	CASSLSEGRATEKLFF	TGTGCCAGCAGTTTATCAGAGGGCAGGGCAACTGAAAAACTGTTTTTT
.	TRBV4-1	16	TRBJ2-7	.	CASSQSEGVRTYEQYF	TGCGCCAGCAGCCAATCTGAGGGTGTTAGAACCTACGAGCAGTACTTC
.	TRBV28	11	TRBJ2-5	.	CASSTFETQYF	TGTGCCAGCAGTACCTTCGAGACCCAGTACTTC
.	TRBV7-8	14	TRBJ2-7	.	CASSSPGLLYEQYF	TGTGCCAGCAGCTCACCAGGACTCCTCTACGAGCAGTACTTC
.	TRBV11-2	16	TRBJ2-2	TRBD2	CASSLILPSGGGELFF	TGTGCCAGCAGCTTAATCCTCCCTAGCGGGGGCGGGGAGCTGTTTTTT
.	TRBV5-5	14	TRBJ2-3	.	CASSLEPFTDTQYF	TGTGCCAGCAGCTTGGAACCCTTCACAGATACGCAGTATTTT